These T cell receptor beta chains were read from a single sample in a study of shared clonotypes between healthy human individuals. The data were produced by immunoSEQ multiplex PCR, yet TCRdb's version contains in-frame clones alone and is incomplete. Here the sample spans approximately 2,000,000 clones, 80% to 95% being singletons. What was sequenced was naive CD4+ T cells from PBMCs. The source of these receptors is a man younger than 35 in good health. Some clones in this sample may be carry-over from other donors' samples. Each CDR3 is given with its conserved first and last residue. The order of the fields is D gene, clone size, V gene, J gene, CDR3 DNA, CDR3 protein. The D gene is left open where the match is weak. Some rows mark clone size as missing; the rest say once, few, many or name a class of expanded clone.

TRBD1	-	TRBV15	TRBJ1-5	TGTGCCACCAGCAGAGTCTTCCAGGGGGCAGGACTATCAGGGCCCCAGCATTTT	CATSRVFQGAGLSGPQHF
-	-	TRBV6-5	TRBJ1-2	TGTGCCAGCAGCCCCGGAGCTAACTATGGCTACACCTTC	CASSPGANYGYTF
TRBD2	-	TRBV2	TRBJ2-7	TGTGCCAGCAGTGATATGTCGCCTAGCGGGAGATACGAGCAGTACTTC	CASSDMSPSGRYEQYF
TRBD2	-	TRBV7-9	TRBJ2-3	TGTGCCAGCAGCCCCCGGGGGGGGAGTGGGTCCACAGATACGCAGTATTTT	CASSPRGGSGSTDTQYF
-	-	TRBV12-5	TRBJ1-3	TGTGCTAGTGGGGCGGGGGGAAGAAACACCATATATTTT	CASGAGGRNTIYF
TRBD1	-	TRBV6-5	TRBJ2-7	TGTGCCAGCAGTCGACAGGGGTCCTACGAGCAGTACTTC	CASSRQGSYEQYF
TRBD2	-	TRBV29-1	TRBJ2-3	TGCAGCGTTCGGGGGGTCTACACAGATACGCAGTATTTT	CSVRGVYTDTQYF
-	-	TRBV7-2	TRBJ2-7	TGTGCCAGCAGCTTTAGCGCCGGGAGAGTTGAATACTCCTACGAGCAGTACTTC	CASSFSAGRVEYSYEQYF
TRBD1	once	TRBV25-1	TRBJ2-4	TGTGCCAGCAGTCCGGACAGGGATGTAGCCAAAAACATTCAGTACTTC	CASSPDRDVAKNIQYF
-	-	TRBV6-5	TRBJ2-3	TGTGCCAGCAGTTACTCGGGTAGCACAGATACGCAGTATTTT	CASSYSGSTDTQYF
-	once	TRBV25-1	TRBJ2-3	TGTGCCAGCAGTCTTCACGGCGCAGCAGATACGCAGTATTTT	CASSLHGAADTQYF
-	-	TRBV14	TRBJ1-2	TGTGCCAGCAGCGCTCTTGGGAGGTCCTATGGCTACACCTTC	CASSALGRSYGYTF
TRBD2	-	TRBV27	TRBJ2-1	TGTGCCAGCAGTTTTTTAGGCGGGAGGGCTCGCAATGAGCAGTTCTTC	CASSFLGGRARNEQFF
-	-	TRBV7-2	TRBJ2-2	TGTGCCAGCAGCTCCGGACTCCGCACCGGGGAGCTGTTTTTT	CASSSGLRTGELFF
-	few	TRBV5-4	TRBJ1-2	TGTGCCAGCAGCAGCTCAGGTCGGGGCTACACCTTC	CASSSSGRGYTF
-	-	TRBV6-5	TRBJ1-4	TGTGCCAGCAGTTCGATCGGAGGTACTAATGAAAAACTGTTTTTT	CASSSIGGTNEKLFF
-	once	TRBV5-1	TRBJ2-3	TGCGCCAGCAGCTTGGAACAGGTTAGCACAGATACGCAGTATTTT	CASSLEQVSTDTQYF
TRBD1	-	TRBV6-1	TRBJ1-1	TGTGCCAGCAGTGAAGCGGACAGGGAGGTCACTGAAGCTTTCTTT	CASSEADREVTEAFF
TRBD2	once	TRBV7-2	TRBJ2-3	TGTGCCAGCAGTCCTAGCGGTGGATCAGATACGCAGTATTTT	CASSPSGGSDTQYF
TRBD2	once	TRBV10-3	TRBJ2-1	TGTGCCATCAGTGAGATACTAGCGGGAGTCGATGAGCAGTTCTTC	CAISEILAGVDEQFF
-	-	TRBV28	TRBJ1-2	TGTGCCAGCAGTTTATTTCGGGTGTTGGACTATGGCTACACCTTC	CASSLFRVLDYGYTF
TRBD1	-	TRBV5-1	TRBJ2-2	TGCGCCAGCAGCCACGGACAGGGGTGGACGGAGCTGTTTTTT	CASSHGQGWTELFF
TRBD1	-	TRBV19	TRBJ2-3	TGTGCCAGTAGTTCACAGGGGAGAACAGATACGCAGTATTTT	CASSSQGRTDTQYF
-	-	TRBV5-6	TRBJ2-1	TGTGCCAGCAGCCCGGGGGTAGCCAATGAGCAGTTCTTC	CASSPGVANEQFF
-	few	TRBV5-1	TRBJ1-1	TGCGCCAGCAGCCTCCCCCAGGGGACTGAAGCTTTCTTT	CASSLPQGTEAFF
-	-	TRBV11-3	TRBJ2-7	TGTGCCAGCAGCTTAGGACCAGCGTCCTACGAGCAGTACTTC	CASSLGPASYEQYF
TRBD2	once	TRBV10-3	TRBJ2-3	TGTGCCATCAGTGGGGGGGACTATCTGATCACAGATACGCAGTATTTT	CAISGGDYLITDTQYF
-	-	TRBV6-5	TRBJ1-2	TGTGCCAGCAGCCAGTCCAGGCGCGATGGCTACACCTTC	CASSQSRRDGYTF
TRBD1	-	TRBV28	TRBJ2-1	TGTGCCAGCAGCCAGACAGGGTCAGATATTGGGCAGTTCTTC	CASSQTGSDIGQFF
-	-	TRBV5-1	TRBJ2-4	TGCGCCAGCAGCCCGGTCGAGGGGCGGACTTTAGCCAAAAACATTCAGTACTTC	CASSPVEGRTLAKNIQYF
TRBD1	once	TRBV7-9	TRBJ1-3	TGTGCCAGCAGCTTTTACTGGTTGGGGGACAGAGGAAACACCATATATTTT	CASSFYWLGDRGNTIYF
-	-	TRBV19	TRBJ2-7	TGTGCCAGTAGTATAATAGGTAGCGCAACCTACGAGCAGTACTTC	CASSIIGSATYEQYF
-	-	TRBV11-2	TRBJ1-4	TGTGCCAGCAGCTTAGTGGGGCCGACCTCCACAACTAATGAAAAACTGTTTTTT	CASSLVGPTSTTNEKLFF